This TCR beta chain comes out of a study of preoperative IRX-2 immunotherapy in early breast cancer. Germline lookup yields CDR1 SGHRS and CDR2 YFSETQ. V was pared by 3 bases and J by 0 bases, with 16 bases between. This CDR3 comprises 17 residues. TCRdb's table, derived via immunoSEQ multiplex PCR, lists solely in-frame clones and lacks some. This table holds around 30,000 clones, 82% found once. Treatment of the sample: preoperative locoregional IRX-2 cytokine immunotherapy. This phase Ib study tested locoregional IRX-2 cytokine immunotherapy given before surgery. The origin of this receptor is a human donor with breast cancer. This sample was gathered from a patient treated with IRX-2 immunotherapy. This chain uses TRBV5-1 with TRBJ2-1; D possibly uses TRBD1 or TRBD2 (5 bases each). CDR3 nucleotide sequence: TGCGCCAGCAGCTACCCCTCCCGGGGCTCCTCCTACAATGAGCAGTTCTTC. Its protein is CASSYPSRGSSYNEQFF.